Here is one T cell receptor beta chain with its context. Only in-frame clones appear in the TCRdb table, and some are missing; sequencing was by immunoSEQ multiplex PCR. The table records some 95,000 clones, about 68% of them present only once. This sample is drawn from a study of shared clonotypes between healthy human individuals. CDR1 and CDR2 from the germline V gene are SGHRS and YFSETQ. Deletions cut 1 base from V and 0 bases from J, with 14 bases between. CDR3 length: 16 residues. The gene calls are TRBV5-1 and TRBJ2-7; TRBD1 is a possible D gene (6 bases). The clonotype comes from a man aged 25 to 40 in good health. Sequencing was done on a sample of memory CD8+ T cells sorted from blood. The subset is: CD45RO+ cells pooled with CCR7-negative TemRA cells. CDR3: CASSLWGQAISYEQYF. As DNA, the CDR3 is TGCGCCAGCAGCTTGTGGGGGCAGGCGATCTCCTACGAGCAGTACTTC.